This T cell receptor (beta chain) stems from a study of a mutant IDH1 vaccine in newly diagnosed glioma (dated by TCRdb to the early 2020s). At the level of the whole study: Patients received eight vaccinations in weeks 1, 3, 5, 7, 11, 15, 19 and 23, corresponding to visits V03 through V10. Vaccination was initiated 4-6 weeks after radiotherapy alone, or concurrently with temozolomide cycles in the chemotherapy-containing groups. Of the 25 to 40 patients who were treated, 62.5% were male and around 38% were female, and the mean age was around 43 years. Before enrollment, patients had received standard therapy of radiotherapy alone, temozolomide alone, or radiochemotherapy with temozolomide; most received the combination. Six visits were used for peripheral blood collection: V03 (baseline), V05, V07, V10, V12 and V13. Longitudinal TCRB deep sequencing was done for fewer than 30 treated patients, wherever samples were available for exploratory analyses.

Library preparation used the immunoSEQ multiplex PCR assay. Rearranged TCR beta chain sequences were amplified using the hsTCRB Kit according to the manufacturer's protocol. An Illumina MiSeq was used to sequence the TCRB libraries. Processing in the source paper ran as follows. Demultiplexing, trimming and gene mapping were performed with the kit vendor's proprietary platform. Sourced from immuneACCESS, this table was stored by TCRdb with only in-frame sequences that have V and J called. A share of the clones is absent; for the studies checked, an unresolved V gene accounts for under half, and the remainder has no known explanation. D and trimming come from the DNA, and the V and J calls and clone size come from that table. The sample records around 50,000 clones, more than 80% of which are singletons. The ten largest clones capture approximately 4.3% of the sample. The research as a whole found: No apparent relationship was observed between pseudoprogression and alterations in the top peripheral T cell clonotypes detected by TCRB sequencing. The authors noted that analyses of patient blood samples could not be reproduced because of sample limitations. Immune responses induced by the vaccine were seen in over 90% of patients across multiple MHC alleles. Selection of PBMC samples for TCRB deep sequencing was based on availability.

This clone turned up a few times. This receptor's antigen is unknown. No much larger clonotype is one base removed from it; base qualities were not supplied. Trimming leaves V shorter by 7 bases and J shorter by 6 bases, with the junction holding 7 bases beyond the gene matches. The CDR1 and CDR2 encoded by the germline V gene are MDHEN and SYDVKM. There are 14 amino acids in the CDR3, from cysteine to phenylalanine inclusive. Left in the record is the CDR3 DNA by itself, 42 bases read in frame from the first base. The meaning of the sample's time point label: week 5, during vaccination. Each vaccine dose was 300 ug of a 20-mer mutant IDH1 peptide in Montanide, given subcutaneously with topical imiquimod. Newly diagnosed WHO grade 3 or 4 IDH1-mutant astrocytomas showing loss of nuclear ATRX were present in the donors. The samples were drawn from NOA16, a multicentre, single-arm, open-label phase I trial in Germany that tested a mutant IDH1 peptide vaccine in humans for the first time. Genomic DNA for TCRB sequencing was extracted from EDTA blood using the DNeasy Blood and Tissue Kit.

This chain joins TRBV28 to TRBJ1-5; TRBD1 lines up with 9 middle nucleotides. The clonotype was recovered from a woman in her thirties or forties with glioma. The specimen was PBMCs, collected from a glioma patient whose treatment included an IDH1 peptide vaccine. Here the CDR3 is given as CASTPGQGSQPQHF. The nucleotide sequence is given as TGTGCCAGCACCCCGGGACAGGGTAGTCAGCCCCAGCATTTT.